One sample yielded the 25 T cell receptor beta chains listed below, sequenced in a study of response to subunit inactivated influenza vaccine. Each CDR3 protein gets one entry after TCRdb re-called the RT-PCR reads with MiXCR. The sample yields some 520,000 distinct CDR3 sequences, 16% seen once. Sample: CD4+ T cells sorted from PBMCs, taken less than 25 months after vaccination. The source of these receptors is a man aged 50-75 years who received an inactivated influenza vaccine.

The chain is built from TRBV5-6 and TRBJ2-7, with D possibly being TRBD1 (6 bases). The germline gives CDR1 SGHDT, CDR2 YYEEEE. V lost 1 base and J lost 4, with 12 bases in between. The CDR3 consists of 14 residues. CDR3: CASSLTGIGYEQYF. DNA of the CDR3: TGTGCCAGCAGCTTGACAGGGATCGGATACGAGCAGTACTTC.

CDR3 nucleotides: TGTGCCAGCAGCTTAGTAATCAGGACAGAAGAGACCCAGTACTTC. It codes for CASSLVIRTEETQYF. J is TRBJ2-5 and V is TRBV7-8, with a weak D call TRBD1 (6 bases). This CDR3 is built from 15 residues. Trimming cost V 1 base and J 3 bases, with 12 bases left between them. Germline CDR1 and CDR2: SGHVS and FQNEAQ.

This clonotype was seen a few times. The J gene is TRBJ2-1, the V gene TRBV4-1, with 10 nucleotides matching TRBD2. Germline lookup yields CDR1 MGHRA and CDR2 YSYEKL. The length of the CDR3 is 15 residues. The V and J ends lost 5 bases and 5 bases, in that order; junction bases with no gene match: 6. CDR3 coding DNA: TGCGCCAGCAGCGCGCTAGCGGGGGCGAACAATGAGCAGTTCTTC. It encodes CASSALAGANNEQFF.

This sequence joins TRBV5-1 and TRBJ1-6, with 7 bases fitting TRBD1. The CDR3 runs 14 residues. V was clipped by 4 bases and J by 7 bases; unmatched bases: 5. From germline, CDR1 is SGHRS and CDR2 YFSETQ. Here the CDR3 reads CASSVETGNSPLHF. CDR3 DNA: TGCGCCAGCAGCGTTGAGACAGGGAATTCACCCCTCCACTTT.

This CDR3 is CASSLRGTSGFNTDTQYF. Written as DNA, the CDR3 is TGTGCCAGCAGCCTTAGAGGGACTAGCGGGTTTAACACAGATACGCAGTATTTT. The chain joins TRBV4-2 to TRBJ2-3, with 12 bases fitting TRBD2. Losses at the gene ends were 4 bases for V and 2 bases for J; bases not matched to a gene: 10. Germline values: CDR1 LGHNA, CDR2 YNFKEQ. This CDR3 is 18 amino acids long.

This clonotype was seen a few times. The chain combines TRBV3-1 with TRBJ1-5, with no clear D. The germline CDR1 and CDR2 sequences are LGHDT and YNNKEL (reference sequence). Trimming removed 9 bases from V and 9 bases from J, with 18 bases in between. The CDR3 totals 13 residues. In DNA, the CDR3 is TGTGCCAGTGGAGGTGGGCCCAAGGGGCCCCAGCATTTT. This sequence encodes CASGGGPKGPQHF. Supplemented by reference TRBV3-1 and TRBJ1-5, the full variable domain reads DTAVSQTPKYLVTQMGNDKSIKCEQNLGHDTMYWYKQDSKKFLKIMFSYNNKELIINETVPNRFSPKSPDKAHLNLHINSLELGDSAVYFCASGGGPKGPQHFGDGTRLSIL.

This clonotype was detected ten times or more. J is TRBJ1-5 and V is TRBV12-3 or TRBV12-4; TRBD1 matches 7 bases. J lost 4 bases, V lost 5 bases, and 2 bases had no gene match. CDR3 length: 13 residues. CDR3 DNA sequence: TGTGCCAGCAGTCCGGGACAGAATCAGCCCCAGCATTTT. Its translation: CASSPGQNQPQHF.

This clonotype was detected many times. V and J are TRBV5-1 and TRBJ2-7; 9 positions match TRBD2. V lost 2 bases and J lost 4; bases outside the gene matches: 10. CDR1 and CDR2 (germline): SGHRS, YFSETQ. The CDR3 contains 16 residues. This chain's CDR3 is CASSFSSGSQNYEQYF. The CDR3, as DNA: TGCGCCAGCAGCTTCAGTAGCGGGAGTCAGAATTACGAGCAGTACTTC.

The rearrangement joins TRBV10-3 to TRBJ1-4, with D perhaps matching TRBD1 (5 bases). Germline V lookup: CDR1 ENHRY, CDR2 SYGVKD. The CDR3 loop spans 14 amino acids. Trimming cost V 11 bases and J 0 bases, with 13 bases left between them. CDR3 nucleotide sequence: TGTGCCTCATCAGAACAGGCAACTAATGAAAAACTGTTTTTT. It specifies CASSEQATNEKLFF.

This sequence joins TRBV20-1 and TRBJ2-7, with 9 nucleotides matching TRBD1. The junction had 10 bases not matched to a gene; V was cut back by 5 bases and J by 2 bases. Germline CDR1 and CDR2: DFQATT and SNEGSKA (reference sequence). This CDR3 is built from 15 residues. The CDR3 bases are TGCAGTGCTGCTCCCCAGGGACAGGGAGCCTACGAGCAGTACTTC. Translated, it gives CSAAPQGQGAYEQYF.

This clonotype was detected a few times. The chain employs TRBV28 and TRBJ2-1; TRBD2 aligns across 11 bases. The CDR3 contains 16 residues. The V gene end was trimmed by 4 bases and the J gene end by 3 bases; junction bases not matched to a gene: 5. The germline V gene encodes CDR1 MDHEN and CDR2 SYDVKM. CDR3 sequence: CASSSTSGGIYNEQFF. CDR3 sequence (DNA): TGTGCCAGCAGTTCAACTAGCGGGGGCATCTACAATGAGCAGTTCTTC.

This clonotype was seen at least ten times. CDR3 bases: TGCGCCAGCAGCTTGGCCTTGCACAATGAGCAGTTCTTC. Its translation: CASSLALHNEQFF. The gene calls are TRBV5-1 and TRBJ2-1, with no clear D. CDR1 is SGHRS, CDR2 YFSETQ, per germline. The V end was cut by 0 bases, the J end by 5 bases, with 6 bases between. This CDR3 is 13 amino acids long.

This clonotype was seen a single time. This sequence joins TRBV10-3 and TRBJ2-2, with 7 bases matching TRBD1. J lost 1 base, V lost 11 bases, and 7 bases had no gene match. Germline CDR1 is ENHRY and CDR2 is SYGVKD. The length of the CDR3 is 14 residues. DNA for the CDR3: TGTGCCCACTCAGGGACAGTGAACACCGGGGAGCTGTTTTTT. Residues: CAHSGTVNTGELFF.

This clonotype showed up just a few times. This chain joins TRBV9 and TRBJ2-7; D possibly corresponds to TRBD2 (5 bases). Trimming left V 7 bases short and J 2 bases short, with 19 bases between. Germline CDR1 is SGDLS and CDR2 is YYNGEE. The CDR3 runs to 15 residues. The CDR3 protein is CASPSHGISTYEQYF. In nucleotides, the CDR3 is TGTGCCAGCCCCTCGCACGGGATTTCAACCTACGAGCAGTACTTC. The complete variable domain, with remaining parts taken from reference TRBV9 and TRBJ2-7, reads DSGVTQTPKHLITATGQRVTLRCSPRSGDLSVYWYQQSLDQGLQFLIQYYNGEERAKGNILERFSAQQFPDLHSELNLSSLELGDSALYFCASPSHGISTYEQYFGPGTRLTVT.

The chain recombines TRBV29-1 with TRBJ1-1; TRBD1 is a possible D gene (6 bases). CDR3 length: 13 residues. CDR1 is SQVTM, CDR2 ANQGSEA, per germline. V was cut by 5 bases and J by 1 base, with 11 bases left in between. CDR3 nucleotide sequence: TGCAGCGTTTTAACAGGGCGGAACACTGAAGCTTTCTTT. Translating it yields CSVLTGRNTEAFF.

The chain employs TRBV6-2 or TRBV6-3 and TRBJ2-1; D remains unclear. Germline values: CDR1 MNHEY, CDR2 SVGEGT. This CDR3 contains 14 residues. The V end was cut by 7 bases, the J end by 4 bases, with 14 bases between. Here the CDR3 DNA reads TGTGCCAGCACTGGGCCCATTTTTTACAATGAGCAGTTCTTC. Protein sequence: CASTGPIFYNEQFF.

The chain employs TRBV7-9 and TRBJ2-7; the match to TRBD1 covers 10 bases. The CDR3 has 12 amino acids. Germline V gene data show CDR1 as SEHNR and CDR2 as FQNEAQ (reference sequence). J lost 12 bases, V lost 3 bases, and 5 bases had no gene match. The CDR3 sequence: CASSFLGTGVYF. CDR3 DNA: TGTGCCAGCAGCTTTTTAGGGACAGGGGTGTACTTC.

The chain recombines TRBV5-1 with TRBJ2-5; D unclear. The CDR3 consists of 14 residues. V dropped 0 bases and J dropped 2 bases, with 8 bases sitting between them. Per the germline V gene, CDR1 is SGHRS and CDR2 is YFSETQ. For the CDR3, the DNA is TGCGCCAGCAGCTTGGGCCTAGAACAAGAGACCCAGTACTTC. This sequence encodes CASSLGLEQETQYF.

This rearrangement joins TRBV6-2 or TRBV6-3 to TRBJ2-2; 8 positions agree with TRBD1. This CDR3 region has 15 residues. Trimming cost V 0 bases and J 6 bases; bases outside gene matches: 3. The V gene's germline CDR1 is MNHEY and CDR2 SVGEGT. CDR3: CASSYSRTGSGELFF. The CDR3, as DNA: TGTGCCAGCAGTTACTCTAGGACAGGGTCCGGGGAGCTGTTTTTT.

Many counts were recorded for this clonotype. This chain connects TRBV28 to TRBJ2-1; the D gene could be TRBD1 or TRBD2 (5 bases each). From germline, CDR1 is MDHEN and CDR2 SYDVKM. Trimming pared 5 bases from V and 0 bases from J, leaving 14 bases between. The CDR3 is 16 amino acids. The CDR3 DNA reads TGTGCCAGCAGTCCCCCGGGGCAGGACTCCTACAATGAGCAGTTCTTC. This translates into CASSPPGQDSYNEQFF.

The sample holds a few counts of this clonotype. This CDR3 reads CSVGGGGYGYTF. CDR3 coding DNA: TGCAGCGTTGGTGGCGGGGGCTATGGCTACACCTTC. The chain couples TRBV29-1 to TRBJ1-2; tentatively, D is TRBD1 (5 bases). Germline CDR1 SQVTM, CDR2 ANQGSEA. The CDR3 has 12 residues. The V gene lost 4 bases and the J gene lost 4 bases, with 10 bases spanning the gap.

The CDR3, as DNA: TGTGCCTGGAGTGACACCTTGGACAGCGGGGGTTTGTATACGCAGTATTTT. It specifies CAWSDTLDSGGLYTQYF. The rearrangement uses TRBV30 and TRBJ2-3; 8 nucleotides agree with TRBD2. CDR1 and CDR2 from the germline V gene are GTSNPN and SVGIG (reference sequence). V lost 1 base and J lost 7; bases outside the gene matches: 16. CDR3 length equals 17 residues.

This clonotype was seen a few times. V is TRBV3-1 and J is TRBJ2-7, with D possibly being TRBD2 (5 bases). V lost 0 bases, J lost 4 bases, and 10 bases lay in between. The length of the CDR3 is 14 residues. CDR1 is LGHDT, CDR2 YNNKEL, per germline (reference sequence). The CDR3 nucleotides are TGTGCCAGCAGCCAAGATCCTAGCCCGTACGAGCAGTACTTC. Protein: CASSQDPSPYEQYF.

The CDR3 DNA follows: TGTGCCAGCAGCATCTCCGGGACATCTACAGAGCAGTACTTC. Its protein is CASSISGTSTEQYF. This rearrangement joins TRBV5-4 to TRBJ2-7, with a tentative D call TRBD1 (6 bases). The CDR3 has 14 amino acids. CDR1 is SGHNT and CDR2 is YYREEE in the germline V gene (reference sequence). V was trimmed by 4 bases and J by 7 bases, leaving 18 bases between them.

The gene calls are TRBV11-2 and TRBJ2-2; the D gene is possibly TRBD2 (6 bases). Germline V gives CDR1 SGHAT, CDR2 FQNNGV. Trimming removed 1 base at V and 7 bases at J, with 7 bases between. The CDR3 loop spans 13 amino acids. CDR3 amino acids: CASSLVGGGELFF. The CDR3 coding sequence is TGTGCCAGCAGCTTAGTGGGGGGCGGGGAGCTGTTTTTT.